This T cell receptor (beta chain) was identified during a study of Graves' ophthalmopathy and Graves' hyperthyroidism. Study observations and caveats: Appearing in blood as well were most expanded thyroid clonotypes above 0.001 frequency. Discriminating ophthalmopathy from stable hyperthyroidism, a 13-signature model attained a sensitivity of about 88% and a specificity of about 79%.

PBMCs stemmed from around 10 ml of fresh peripheral blood. Beta-chain TCR CDR3 regions were amplified from RNA transcripts. Scientists carried out first-round RT-PCR using HTBI primers and then a second-round multiplex PCR. One entry per CDR3 protein results from TCRdb running MiXCR on the multiplex PCR reads. The sample yields 300,000 to 400,000 distinct CDR3 sequences, roughly a sixth seen once. This clonotype was detected ten times or more. What it binds is unknown. The sequenced sample was peripheral blood. This clonotype was sampled from an adult man with Graves' ophthalmopathy.

Written as DNA, the CDR3 is TGTGCCAGCAGCCAAGAGCGGACTAGCGGGAGAAAGACCCAGTACTTC. Its protein product is CASSQERTSGRKTQYF. The chain has TRBV4-2 and TRBJ2-5, with 13 bases that match TRBD2. The CDR3 extends over 16 amino acids. V shed 0 bases, J shed 6 bases, and the junction held 4 bases outside the gene matches. CDR1 LGHNA and CDR2 YNFKEQ come from the germline V gene.